This T cell receptor (beta chain) comes out of a study of cytomegalovirus exposure and HLA in healthy donors. The CDR3 contains 15 residues. Germline CDR1 reads MNHEY; CDR2 reads SMNVEV (reference sequence). Trimming removed 6 bases at V and 2 bases at J, with 16 bases between. The PCR contained 60 Vbeta and 13 Jbeta primers. Repertoires were generated with immunoSEQ multiplex PCR, while TCRdb's copy carries only in-frame clones and drops some. This table holds around 160,000 clones, about four fifths found once. This clone was picked up a small number of times. The sequencing sample was made of PBMCs. The chain combines TRBV27 with TRBJ1-2; D is uncertain. The sequence was collected from a male donor in good health and CMV-seropositive. The CDR3 loop is CASRAREGLNYGYTF. The CDR3 DNA is TGTGCCAGCAGAGCACGAGAGGGCTTAAACTATGGCTACACCTTC.